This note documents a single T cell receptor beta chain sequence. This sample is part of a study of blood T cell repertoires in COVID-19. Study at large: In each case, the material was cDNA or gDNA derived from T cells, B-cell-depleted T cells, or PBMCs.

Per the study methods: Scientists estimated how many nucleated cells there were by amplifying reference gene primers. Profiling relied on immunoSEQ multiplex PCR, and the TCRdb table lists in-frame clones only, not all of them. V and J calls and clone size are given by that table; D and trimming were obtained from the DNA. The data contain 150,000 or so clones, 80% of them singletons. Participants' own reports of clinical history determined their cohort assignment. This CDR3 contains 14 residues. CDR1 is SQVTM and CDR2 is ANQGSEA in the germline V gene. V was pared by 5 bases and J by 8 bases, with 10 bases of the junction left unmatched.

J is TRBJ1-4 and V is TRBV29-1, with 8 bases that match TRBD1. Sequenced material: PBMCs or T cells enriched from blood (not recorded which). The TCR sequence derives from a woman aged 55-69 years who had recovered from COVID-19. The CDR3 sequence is CSVHDRGMGEKLFF. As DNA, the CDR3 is TGCAGCGTTCATGACAGGGGAATGGGGGAAAAACTGTTTTTT.